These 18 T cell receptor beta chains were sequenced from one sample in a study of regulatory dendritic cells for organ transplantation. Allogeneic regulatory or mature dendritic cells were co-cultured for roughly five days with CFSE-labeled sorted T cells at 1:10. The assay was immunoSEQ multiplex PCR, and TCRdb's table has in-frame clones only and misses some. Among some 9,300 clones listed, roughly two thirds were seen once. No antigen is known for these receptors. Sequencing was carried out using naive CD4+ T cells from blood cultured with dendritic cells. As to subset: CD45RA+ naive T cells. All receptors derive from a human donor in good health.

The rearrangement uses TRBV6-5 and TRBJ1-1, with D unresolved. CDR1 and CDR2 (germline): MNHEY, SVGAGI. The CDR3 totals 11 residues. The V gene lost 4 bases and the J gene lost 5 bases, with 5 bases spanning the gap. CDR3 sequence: CASSSPTEAFF. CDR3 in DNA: TGTGCCAGCAGTTCTCCGACTGAAGCTTTCTTT.

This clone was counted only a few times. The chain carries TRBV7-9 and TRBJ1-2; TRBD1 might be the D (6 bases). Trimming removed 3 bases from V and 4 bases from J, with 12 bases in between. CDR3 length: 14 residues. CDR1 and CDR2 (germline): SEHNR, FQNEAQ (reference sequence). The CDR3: CASSFGRGAYGYTF. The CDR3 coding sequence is TGTGCCAGCAGCTTTGGCAGGGGCGCCTATGGCTACACCTTC.

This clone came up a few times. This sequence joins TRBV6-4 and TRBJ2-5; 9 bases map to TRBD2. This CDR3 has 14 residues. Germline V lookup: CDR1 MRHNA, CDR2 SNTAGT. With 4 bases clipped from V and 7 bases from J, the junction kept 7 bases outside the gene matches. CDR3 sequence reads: CASSASGTSRTQYF. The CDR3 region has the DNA TGTGCCAGCAGTGCCTCCGGGACTAGCAGGACCCAGTACTTC.

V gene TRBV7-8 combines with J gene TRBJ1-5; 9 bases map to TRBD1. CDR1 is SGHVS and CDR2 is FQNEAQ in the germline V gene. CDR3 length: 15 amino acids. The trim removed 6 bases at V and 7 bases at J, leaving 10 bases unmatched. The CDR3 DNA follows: TGTGCCAGCAGTAACTTACAGGGGGCTGTGCAGCCCCAGCATTTT. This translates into CASSNLQGAVQPQHF.

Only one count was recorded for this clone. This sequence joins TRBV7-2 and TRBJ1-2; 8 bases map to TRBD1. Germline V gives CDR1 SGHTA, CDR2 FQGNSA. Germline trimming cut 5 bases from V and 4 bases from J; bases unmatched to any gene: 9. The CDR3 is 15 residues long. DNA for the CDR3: TGTGCCAGCAGCCAGGCATCAGGGGGCGGCTATGGCTACACCTTC. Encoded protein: CASSQASGGGYGYTF.

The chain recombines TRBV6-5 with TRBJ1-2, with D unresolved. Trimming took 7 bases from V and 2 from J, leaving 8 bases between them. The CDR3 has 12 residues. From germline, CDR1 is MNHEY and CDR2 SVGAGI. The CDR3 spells CASKLPNYGYTF. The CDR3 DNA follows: TGTGCCAGCAAACTCCCGAACTATGGCTACACCTTC.

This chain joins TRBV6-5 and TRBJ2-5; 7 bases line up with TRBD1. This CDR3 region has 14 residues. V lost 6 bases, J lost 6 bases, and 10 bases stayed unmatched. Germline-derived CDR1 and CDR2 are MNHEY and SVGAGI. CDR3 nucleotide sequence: TGTGCCAGCAGCTACGACAGGGTGGCAAAGACCCAGTACTTC. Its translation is CASSYDRVAKTQYF.

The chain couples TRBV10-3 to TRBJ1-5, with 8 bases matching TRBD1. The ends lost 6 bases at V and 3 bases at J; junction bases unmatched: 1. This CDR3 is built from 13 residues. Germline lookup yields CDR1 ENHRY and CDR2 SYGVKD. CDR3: CAIRDRDNQPQHF. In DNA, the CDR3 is TGTGCCATCAGGGACAGGGACAATCAGCCCCAGCATTTT.

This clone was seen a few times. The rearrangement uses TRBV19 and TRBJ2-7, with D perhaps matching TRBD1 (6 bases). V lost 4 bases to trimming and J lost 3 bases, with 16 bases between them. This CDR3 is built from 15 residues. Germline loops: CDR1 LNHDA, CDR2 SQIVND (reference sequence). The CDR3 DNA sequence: TGTGCCAGTAGTACGCCGGGATCAGGGGACTACGAGCAGTACTTC. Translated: CASSTPGSGDYEQYF.

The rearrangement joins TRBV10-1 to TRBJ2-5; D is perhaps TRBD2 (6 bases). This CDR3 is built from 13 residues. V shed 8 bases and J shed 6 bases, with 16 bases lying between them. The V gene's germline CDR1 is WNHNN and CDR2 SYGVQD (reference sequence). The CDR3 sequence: CASCSGRGKTQYF. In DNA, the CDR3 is TGCGCCAGCTGTTCAGGGCGCGGGAAGACCCAGTACTTC.

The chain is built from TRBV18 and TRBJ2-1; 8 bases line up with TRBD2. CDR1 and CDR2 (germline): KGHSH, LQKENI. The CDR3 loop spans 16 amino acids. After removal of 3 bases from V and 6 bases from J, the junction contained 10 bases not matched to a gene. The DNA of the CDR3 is TGTGCCAGCTCACCTCAGGGAGCGGGGGCCCTCAATGAGCAGTTCTTC. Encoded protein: CASSPQGAGALNEQFF.

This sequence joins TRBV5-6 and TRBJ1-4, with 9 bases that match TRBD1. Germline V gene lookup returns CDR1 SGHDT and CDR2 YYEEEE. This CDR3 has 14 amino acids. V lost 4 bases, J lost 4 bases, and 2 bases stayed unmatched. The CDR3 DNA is TGTGCCAGCAGCCAGGACAGGGGTAATGAAAAACTGTTTTTT. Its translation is CASSQDRGNEKLFF.

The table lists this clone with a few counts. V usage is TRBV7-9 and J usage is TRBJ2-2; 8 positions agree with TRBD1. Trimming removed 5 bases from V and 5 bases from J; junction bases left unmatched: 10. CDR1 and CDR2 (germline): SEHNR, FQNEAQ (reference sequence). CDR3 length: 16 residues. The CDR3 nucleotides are TGTGCCAGCAGCCCCTATCAGGGGGCGGAAACCGGGGAGCTGTTTTTT. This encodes CASSPYQGAETGELFF.

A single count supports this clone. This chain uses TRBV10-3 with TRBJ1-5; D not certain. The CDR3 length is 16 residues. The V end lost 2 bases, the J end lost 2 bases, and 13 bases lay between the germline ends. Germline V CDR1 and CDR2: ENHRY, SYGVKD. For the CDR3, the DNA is TGTGCCATCAGTGAGAGCCCAGGATCGGGCAATCAGCCCCAGCATTTT. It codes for CAISESPGSGNQPQHF.

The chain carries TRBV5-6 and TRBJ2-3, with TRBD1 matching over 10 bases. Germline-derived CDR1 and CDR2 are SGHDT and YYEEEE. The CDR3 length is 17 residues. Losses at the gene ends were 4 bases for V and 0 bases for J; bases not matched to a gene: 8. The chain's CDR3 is CASSIRDRGLSTDTQYF. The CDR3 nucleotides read TGTGCCAGCAGCATCCGGGACAGGGGCCTCAGCACAGATACGCAGTATTTT.

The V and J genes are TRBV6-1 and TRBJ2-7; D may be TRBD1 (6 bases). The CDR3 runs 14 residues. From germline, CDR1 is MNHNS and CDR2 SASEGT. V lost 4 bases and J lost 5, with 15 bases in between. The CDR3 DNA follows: TGTGCCAGCAGTGTGCACAGGGAGTCCCACGAGCAGTACTTC. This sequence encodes CASSVHRESHEQYF.

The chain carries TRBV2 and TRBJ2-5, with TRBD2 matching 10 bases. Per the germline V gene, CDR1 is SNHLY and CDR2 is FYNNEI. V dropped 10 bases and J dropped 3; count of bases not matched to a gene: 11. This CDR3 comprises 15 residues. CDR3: CATQPGSGGEETQYF. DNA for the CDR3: TGTGCCACCCAACCCGGCAGCGGGGGGGAAGAGACCCAGTACTTC. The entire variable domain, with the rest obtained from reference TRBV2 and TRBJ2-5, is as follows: EPEVTQTPSHQVTQMGQEVILRCVPISNHLYFYWYRQILGQKVEFLVSFYNNEISEKSEIFDDQFSVERPDGSNFTLKIRSTKLEDSAMYFCATQPGSGGEETQYFGPGTRLLVL.

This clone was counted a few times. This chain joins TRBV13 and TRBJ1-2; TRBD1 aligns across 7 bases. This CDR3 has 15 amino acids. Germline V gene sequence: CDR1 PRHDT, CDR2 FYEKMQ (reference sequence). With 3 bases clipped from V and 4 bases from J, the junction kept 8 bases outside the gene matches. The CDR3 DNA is TGTGCCAGCAGCTTCGGCCAGGGGGTAACCTATGGCTACACCTTC. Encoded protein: CASSFGQGVTYGYTF.